The next 12 T cell receptor beta chains were all read from a single sample in a study of T-cell memory formation after mild COVID-19. MiXCR was run by TCRdb on the 5' RACE reads, yielding one entry per CDR3 protein. The sample yields 450,000 or so distinct CDR3 sequences, 20% seen once. Sequenced material: PBMCs or a T cell subset sorted from them (not recorded which). These receptors all come from an adult woman who had mild COVID-19 (a few samples of this study predate the infection). Cell type and time point are not known.

The rearrangement uses TRBV12-3 or TRBV12-4 and TRBJ2-1, with D possibly being TRBD1 or TRBD2 (6 bases each). This CDR3 is built from 13 residues. The germline V and J ends were trimmed by 2 bases and 8 bases, with 10 bases remaining between them. The CDR3 sequence: CASSLTRGDEQFF. CDR3 coding DNA: TGTGCCAGCAGTTTAACGAGGGGGGATGAGCAGTTCTTC.

This clonotype has a handful of counts. The chain carries TRBV9 and TRBJ2-2; weak D call: TRBD2 (6 bases). The ends were cut back, 2 bases at V and 0 bases at J, with 14 bases in the middle. The CDR3 consists of 17 residues. CDR1 SGDLS and CDR2 YYNGEE come from the germline V gene. The CDR3 is CASSVGGHPSNTGELFF. For the CDR3, the DNA is TGTGCCAGCAGCGTGGGAGGACACCCATCGAACACCGGGGAGCTGTTTTTT.

The J gene is TRBJ1-5, the V gene TRBV21-1. TRBV21-1 is annotated as a pseudogene. The CDR3 has 22 amino acids. CDR3 protein: CASSAEKGPPSEGVFGNQPQHF. For the CDR3, the DNA is TGTGCCAGCAGCGCGGAAAAAGGGCCGCCAAGCGAAGGGGTATTTGGCAATCAGCCCCAGCATTTT.

The J gene is TRBJ2-2, the V gene TRBV7-2; D remains unclear. CDR3 length: 13 residues. The V and J ends lost 3 bases and 6 bases respectively, with 8 bases between them. Germline V gene data show CDR1 as SGHTA and CDR2 as FQGNSA. The CDR3 here is CASSFGPAGELFF. CDR3 DNA sequence: TGTGCCAGCAGCTTCGGCCCTGCCGGGGAGCTGTTTTTT.

There are a few counts of this clonotype. This chain uses TRBV29-1 with TRBJ2-5; the D gene is possibly TRBD1 (6 bases). The CDR3 is made up of 11 amino acids. CDR1 is SQVTM and CDR2 is ANQGSEA in the germline V gene. Trimming shortened V by 4 bases and J by 5 bases, and 8 bases separated the two germline ends. The CDR3 DNA reads TGCAGCGTTGGCCAGGGGGAGACCCAGTACTTC. It yields the protein CSVGQGETQYF.

The sample holds a few counts of this clonotype. The J gene is TRBJ1-1, the V gene TRBV20-1; TRBD1 is a possible D gene (5 bases). V lost 1 base, J lost 0 bases, and 12 bases lay in between. The CDR3 spans 15 residues. Germline V gene data show CDR1 as DFQATT and CDR2 as SNEGSKA (reference sequence). The chain's CDR3 is CSARGIPGVNTEAFF. CDR3 nucleotides: TGCAGTGCTAGAGGAATACCGGGGGTGAACACTGAAGCTTTCTTT.

This clonotype was seen at least ten times. At one end the junction does not follow the germline gene, possibly because of a read error. The chain joins TRBV12-3 or TRBV12-4 to TRBJ2-7; D might be TRBD1 (7 bases). This CDR3 has 13 amino acids. This chain's CDR3 is CASSPYGGTDLNF. The CDR3, as DNA: TGTGCCAGCAGCCCCTATGGGGGGACAGATCTTAACTTC.

The chain employs TRBV12-3 or TRBV12-4 and TRBJ1-1; no definite D call. Trimming pared 4 bases from V and 2 bases from J, leaving 11 bases between. This CDR3 has 14 amino acids. DNA of the CDR3: TGTGCCAGCAGTTCACTCAGACTAAACACTGAAGCTTTCTTT. Translating gives CASSSLRLNTEAFF.

The chain has TRBV12-3 or TRBV12-4 and TRBJ2-7; 9 positions match TRBD1. The CDR3 consists of 15 residues. With V trimmed by 3 bases and J by 3 bases, 6 bases remained unmatched. In DNA, the CDR3 is TGTGCCAGCAGTTTTTGGACAGGGGATTTCTACGAGCAGTACTTC. It is translated as CASSFWTGDFYEQYF.

This clonotype was counted between two and nine times. The rearrangement links TRBV30 to TRBJ2-2; a weak D match, TRBD2 (6 bases). This CDR3 region has 13 residues. V was shortened by 3 bases and J by 7 bases, with 12 bases between the two germline ends. The germline CDR1 and CDR2 sequences are GTSNPN and SVGIG (reference sequence). CDR3: CAWSTGLVGELFF. Written as DNA, the CDR3 is TGTGCCTGGAGCACGGGACTTGTCGGGGAGCTGTTTTTT.

The CDR3 nucleotides read TGTGCCAGCAGCCCCGATCCTCCAAAAACGCGACTGTTTTTT. The encoded protein is CASSPDPPKTRLFF. V gene TRBV5-5 combines with J gene TRBJ1-4, with no clear D. Per germline, CDR1 SGHKS and CDR2 YYEKEE (reference sequence). This CDR3 has 14 amino acids. Trimming removed 4 bases at V and 13 bases at J, with 20 bases between.

V gene TRBV5-5 combines with J gene TRBJ1-5; a weak D match, TRBD1 (5 bases). The V gene lost 2 bases and the J gene lost 7 bases, with 13 bases spanning the gap. The CDR3 runs to 14 residues. From germline, CDR1 is SGHKS and CDR2 YYEKEE (reference sequence). CDR3: CASSFPGDRQPQHF. The CDR3 bases are TGTGCCAGCAGCTTTCCTGGGGACCGGCAGCCCCAGCATTTT.